Listed here are 17 T cell receptor beta chains from one sample, sequenced in a study of blood T cell repertoires in COVID-19. Sequencing was performed with immunoSEQ multiplex PCR; in TCRdb, only in-frame clones are kept and a portion is missing. This sample yields 140,000 to 150,000 clones, of which about nine tenths are seen a single time; more than 3.5% belongs to the top ten. The sample taken for sequencing was PBMCs or T cells enriched from blood (not recorded which). The receptors here all came from a man in his forties or fifties who had recovered from COVID-19.

The genes are TRBV11-2 and TRBJ1-1, with 9 bases fitting TRBD1. V dropped 5 bases and J dropped 4; count of bases not matched to a gene: 5. This CDR3 has 14 amino acids. CDR1 is SGHAT and CDR2 is FQNNGV in the germline V gene. CDR3 coding DNA: TGTGCCAGCAGCGTACAGGGGGCGAGCACTGAAGCTTTCTTT. Amino acids: CASSVQGASTEAFF.

The chain carries TRBV5-5 and TRBJ1-1, with a possible D match to TRBD1 (6 bases). Germline V gene data show CDR1 as SGHKS and CDR2 as YYEKEE (reference sequence). The V gene lost 4 bases and the J gene lost 3 bases, with 13 bases spanning the gap. The CDR3 loop spans 14 amino acids. CDR3 coding DNA: TGTGCCAGCAGCCGAGGGGGAGGGGACACTGAAGCTTTCTTT. Translated: CASSRGGGDTEAFF.

The rearrangement joins TRBV4-3 to TRBJ1-2; TRBD1 matches 7 bases. The ends lost 0 bases at V and 4 bases at J; junction bases unmatched: 8. The CDR3 is 16 amino acids. Germline V gene lookup returns CDR1 LGHNA and CDR2 YSLEER. In DNA form, the CDR3 reads TGCGCCAGCAGCCAAGAAGTGGGACAGACAACCTATGGCTACACCTTC. Its translation is CASSQEVGQTTYGYTF.

As DNA, the CDR3 is TGTGCCAGCAGCGTAGTACTAGCGGGTGAGCAGTTCTTC. Its translation: CASSVVLAGEQFF. V is TRBV9 and J is TRBJ2-1; 9 bases line up with TRBD2. There are 13 residues in the CDR3. With V trimmed by 0 bases and J by 9 bases, 1 base remained unmatched. CDR1 and CDR2 from the germline V gene are SGDLS and YYNGEE.

This clone was observed a few times. This chain links TRBV30 with TRBJ2-1; TRBD2 matches 9 bases. Germline-derived CDR1 and CDR2 are GTSNPN and SVGIG (reference sequence). CDR3 length equals 14 residues. Germline trimming cut 5 bases from V and 9 bases from J; bases unmatched to any gene: 11. As DNA, the CDR3 is TGTGCCTGGGGAGCTTCAATAGCGGGGGCTGAGCAGTTCTTC. This translates into CAWGASIAGAEQFF.

This chain joins TRBV28 and TRBJ2-5, with D possibly matching TRBD2 (5 bases). CDR3 length equals 15 residues. V was shortened by 6 bases and J by 2 bases, with 16 bases between the two germline ends. Germline CDR1 reads MDHEN; CDR2 reads SYDVKM. In DNA, the CDR3 is TGTGCCAGCAGGAACTCCGGGGTGGGGCAAGAGACCCAGTACTTC. Its translation: CASRNSGVGQETQYF.

The CDR3 sequence is CAWSRTGGIVNQPQHF. CDR3 coding DNA: TGTGCCTGGAGCCGGACAGGGGGGATAGTCAATCAGCCCCAGCATTTT. The genes are TRBV30 and TRBJ1-5, with 10 bases aligning to TRBD1. CDR3 length: 16 residues. The germline V gene has CDR1 GTSNPN and CDR2 SVGIG (reference sequence). With 3 bases clipped from V and 3 bases from J, the junction kept 8 bases outside the gene matches.

V gene TRBV7-9 combines with J gene TRBJ1-2; no clear D gene. CDR1 is SEHNR, CDR2 FQNEAQ, per germline (reference sequence). Trimming pared 4 bases from V and 2 bases from J, leaving 5 bases between. The CDR3 covers 12 residues. CDR3 in amino acids: CASSYENYGYTF. The CDR3 DNA follows: TGTGCCAGCAGCTATGAGAACTATGGCTACACCTTC.

This sequence joins TRBV2 and TRBJ1-2, with 9 positions matching TRBD1. The CDR3 consists of 15 residues. With V trimmed by 6 bases and J by 3 bases, 8 bases remained unmatched. CDR1 is SNHLY and CDR2 is FYNNEI in the germline V gene. CDR3 DNA: TGTGCCAGCAGCAGGACAGGGGCGCGAGACTATGGCTACACCTTC. This gives the protein CASSRTGARDYGYTF.

The chain carries TRBV6-1 and TRBJ1-2; possibly TRBD1 for D (6 bases). Germline CDR1 is MNHNS and CDR2 is SASEGT. V lost 3 bases and J lost 8, with 16 bases in between. The CDR3 is 14 residues long. CDR3 bases: TGTGCCAGCAGTGACCCAAACAGGGAGGGCGGCTACACCTTC. Translated, it gives CASSDPNREGGYTF.

The chain couples TRBV5-4 to TRBJ2-7, with TRBD2 matching 14 bases. CDR3 length: 15 residues. Trimming removed 4 bases from V and 4 bases from J; junction bases left unmatched: 4. Germline V gene lookup returns CDR1 SGHNT and CDR2 YYREEE (reference sequence). The CDR3 protein is CASSPGLAGAYEQYV. The CDR3 bases are TGTGCCAGCAGCCCGGGACTAGCGGGGGCTTACGAGCAGTACGTC.

The rearrangement links TRBV19 to TRBJ1-2; D remains ambiguous. The CDR3 is made up of 12 amino acids. Looked up from germline, CDR1 is LNHDA and CDR2 is SQIVND (reference sequence). Trimming pared 1 base from V and 7 bases from J, leaving 7 bases between. The CDR3 coding sequence is TGTGCCAGTAGTATAGGGCAGTCTGGCTACACCTTC. It encodes CASSIGQSGYTF.

The chain recombines TRBV6-2 or TRBV6-3 with TRBJ2-6; 10 bases agree with TRBD1. Per the germline V gene, CDR1 is MNHEY and CDR2 is SVGEGT. This CDR3 is 17 amino acids long. Trimming at V came to 2 bases and at J to 1 base, leaving 2 bases not matched to a gene. CDR3 DNA sequence: TGTGCCAGCAGTTACGGGACAGGGGTATCTGGGGCCAACGTCCTGACTTTC. It specifies CASSYGTGVSGANVLTF.

The chain has TRBV19 and TRBJ2-5; 7 bases are shared with TRBD1. The junction had 6 bases not matched to a gene; V was cut back by 7 bases and J by 1 base. This CDR3 has 14 amino acids. Germline V gene lookup returns CDR1 LNHDA and CDR2 SQIVND (reference sequence). The CDR3 bases are TGTGCCAGTACCGAGGGGACAGCCCAAGAGACCCAGTACTTC. It translates to CASTEGTAQETQYF.

This chain connects TRBV7-3 to TRBJ1-2; D is possibly TRBD1 (6 bases). The ends were cut back, 5 bases at V and 8 bases at J, with 15 bases in the middle. In germline, CDR1 is SGHTA, CDR2 FQGTGA. This CDR3 spans 13 amino acids. CDR3 in DNA: TGTGCCAGCAGCCTCGACAGGTTCCAAGGCTACACCTTC. Translation gives CASSLDRFQGYTF.

This chain connects TRBV6-2 or TRBV6-3 to TRBJ2-1; TRBD2 matches at 9 bases. The CDR3 spans 14 residues. Trimming took 4 bases from V and 6 from J; bases not matched to a gene: 4. Germline V lookup: CDR1 MNHEY, CDR2 SVGEGT. The CDR3 spells CASSSTSGANEQFF. CDR3 sequence (DNA): TGTGCCAGCAGTTCGACTAGCGGCGCCAATGAGCAGTTCTTC.

This chain joins TRBV9 and TRBJ2-3, with 12 bases fitting TRBD2. Germline values: CDR1 SGDLS, CDR2 YYNGEE. This CDR3 is 16 amino acids long. With V trimmed by 4 bases and J by 4 bases, 7 bases remained unmatched. CDR3 nucleotides: TGTGCCAGCAGCACGGGACTAGCGGGTTCAGCAGATACGCAGTATTTT. This sequence encodes CASSTGLAGSADTQYF.